The 20 T cell receptor beta chains presented below share a single source sample, sequenced in a study of tumor and adjacent non-tumor tissue in lung cancer. TCRbeta libraries were built with three rounds of nested PCR, modified from ARM-PCR. Via MiXCR, TCRdb re-called the multiplex PCR reads, giving one row per CDR3 protein. The sample holds about 110,000 distinct CDR3 sequences, around 75% seen once. This sample's RNA came from whole unsorted tissue. Sequencing input: lung tumor tissue. The origin of the receptors is a woman in her sixties or seventies with non-small cell lung cancer.

As to this clonotype: A read error is likely, as this CDR3 ends without the conserved phenylalanine or tryptophan. The DNA is omitted, as the CDR3 cannot be located on it reliably, and the CDR3 follows TCRdb's listing. The chain links TRBV11-3 to TRBJ1-2; the table assigns TRBD1, which was not confirmed against the DNA. Inclusive of both ends, the CDR3 amounts to 13 amino acids. Germline values: CDR1 SGHNT, CDR2 YENEEA. CDR3 sequence: CASSPTLKTGSTL.

As for this clonotype: One end of the junction varies from germline; a read error may be responsible. The CDR3 spells CACSWDHGGYEQYF. The CDR3 DNA sequence: TGTGCCTGCAGTTGGGACCACGGAGGGTACGAGCAGTACTTC. The genes are TRBV11-2 and TRBJ2-7; maybe TRBD2 (6 bases). Germline lookup yields CDR1 SGHAT and CDR2 FQNNGV. This CDR3 region has 14 residues.

V is TRBV5-5 and J is TRBJ2-3; 7 bases fit TRBD2. From germline, CDR1 is SGHKS and CDR2 YYEKEE (reference sequence). The V segment lost 0 bases and the J segment 2 bases; nucleotides outside the gene matches: 12. The CDR3 is made up of 18 amino acids. The CDR3 loop reads CASSLALVCGSLTDTQYF. For the CDR3, the DNA is TGTGCCAGCAGCTTGGCCTTAGTTTGCGGGAGTCTCACAGATACGCAGTATTTT.

This sequence joins TRBV11-2 and TRBJ2-1; a possible D gene is TRBD1 (5 bases). Per the germline V gene, CDR1 is SGHAT and CDR2 is FQNNGV. The CDR3 is made up of 17 amino acids. The germline V and J ends were trimmed by 2 bases and 0 bases, with 14 bases remaining between them. In DNA form, the CDR3 reads TGTGCCAGCAGCTTAAGGAGACAGACCAGCTCCTACAATGAGCAGTTCTTC. It specifies CASSLRRQTSSYNEQFF.

On this clonotype itself: The germline gene is not matched at one end of the junction; a read error may be the cause. The chain uses TRBV6-2 or TRBV6-3 and TRBJ1-2; 7 bases agree with TRBD1. The germline V gene has CDR1 MNHEY and CDR2 SVGEGT. This CDR3 has 14 residues. The CDR3 loop reads CTSRETQGYYGYTF. The CDR3 DNA sequence: TGTACCAGTCGTGAAACACAGGGGTACTATGGTTACACCTTC.

In regard to this clonotype: A much larger clone sits a single nucleotide away, making a read error possible. V is TRBV6-2 or TRBV6-3 and J is TRBJ2-3; D call uncertain. V shed 6 bases and J shed 5 bases, with 9 bases lying between them. The CDR3 length is 12 residues. CDR1 and CDR2 from the germline V gene are MNHEY and SVGEGT. CDR3 in amino acids: CASSLHKDTQYF. The CDR3 DNA reads as TGTGCCAGCAGCCTGCACAAAGATACGCAGTATTTT.

A note on this clonotype: One end of the junction is discordant with germline, which a read error may explain. The CDR3 DNA is TGTGCCAGCAGATACTCGGGCGCTGGAAACACCATATATTTT. Translation: CASRYSGAGNTIYF. The V call is TRBV6-2 or TRBV6-3, the J call TRBJ1-3, with D unclear. The CDR3 is made up of 14 amino acids. Germline CDR1 MNHEY, CDR2 SVGEGT.

This clonotype was recorded at least ten times. Given a much more abundant clone one base away, this may be a read error. The chain is built from TRBV11-2 and TRBJ2-7; a weak D match, TRBD2 (7 bases). The CDR3 has 14 residues. CDR1 is SGHAT and CDR2 is FQNNGV in the germline V gene. The DNA of the CDR3 is TGTGCCACCAGCTTAAGTACAGGGAGGGGCGAGCAGTACTTC. Protein sequence: CATSLSTGRGEQYF.

V usage is TRBV20-1 and J usage is TRBJ2-5; D is uncertain. Trimming left V 7 bases short and J 5 bases short, with 14 bases between. The CDR3 covers 12 residues. The germline CDR1 and CDR2 sequences are DFQATT and SNEGSKA (reference sequence). CDR3 sequence reads: CSEDGPRETQYF. For the CDR3, the DNA is TGCAGTGAGGACGGACCCCGGGAGACCCAGTACTTC.

This clonotype was detected ten times or more. The rearrangement joins TRBV11-1 to TRBJ2-3; possibly TRBD2 for D (7 bases). The CDR3 is 15 amino acids. Germline-derived CDR1 and CDR2 are SGHAT and FQDESV (reference sequence). Trimming left V 4 bases short and J 4 bases short, with 15 bases between. CDR3 nucleotides: TGTGCCAGCAGCTCGACGGGGGGCCCCCCAGATACGCAGTATTTT. Translated: CASSSTGGPPDTQYF.

About this clonotype itself: A read error may produce the germline difference seen at one junction end. The J gene is TRBJ2-7, the V gene TRBV11-2; TRBD1 matches 9 bases. Germline CDR1 reads SGHAT; CDR2 reads FQNNGV. There are 15 residues in the CDR3. The CDR3 region is CASNPGTGSRYEQYF. In DNA form, the CDR3 reads TGTGCCAGCAACCCAGGGACAGGGAGTCGCTACGAGCAATACTTC.

This clonotype was observed once. An end of the junction differs from the germline gene, which may be a read error. The chain is built from TRBV20-1 and TRBJ1-1; D is uncertain. In germline, CDR1 is DFQATT, CDR2 SNEGSKA (reference sequence). There are 15 residues in the CDR3. The CDR3 region has the DNA TGCAGTGCTAGAGATTTCAGTGCCTCGAACACTGAAACTTTCTTT. This translates into CSARDFSASNTETFF.

As to this clonotype: At one end the junction does not follow the germline gene, possibly because of a read error. This rearrangement joins TRBV5-6 to TRBJ1-2, with 7 bases aligning to TRBD1. From germline, CDR1 is SGHDT and CDR2 YYEEEE. This CDR3 contains 14 residues. This chain's CDR3 is CASSPGTEVWGYTF. The CDR3 coding sequence is TGTGCCAGCAGCCCGGGGACAGAGGTATGGGGCTATACCTTC. The complete variable domain, with remaining parts taken from reference TRBV5-6 and TRBJ1-2, reads DAGVTQSPTHLIKTRGQQVTLRCSPKSGHDTVSWYQQALGQGPQFIFQYYEEEERQRGNFPDRFSGHQFPNYSSELNVNALLLGDSALYLCASSPGTEVWGYTFGSGTRLTVV.

The V and J genes are TRBV11-3 and TRBJ2-3; D perhaps matches TRBD1 (5 bases). The CDR3 covers 13 residues. With 11 bases removed from V and 6 bases from J, the gap between germline ends came to 18 bases. Germline assignment: CDR1 SGHNT and CDR2 YENEEA. CDR3 region: CADRKNQGDTQYF. The CDR3 bases are TGTGCCGACAGAAAGAACCAAGGTGATACGCAGTATTTT.

This clonotype was detected ten times or more. The chain joins TRBV20-1 to TRBJ2-7, with 9 bases fitting TRBD2. Germline V gives CDR1 DFQATT, CDR2 SNEGSKA (reference sequence). This CDR3 contains 13 residues. With V trimmed by 3 bases and J by 2 bases, 2 bases remained unmatched. The CDR3 nucleotides are TGCAGTGCTAGTTCTAGCGGGACCTACGAGCAGTACTTC. Translated, it gives CSASSSGTYEQYF.

A note on this clonotype: No conserved phenylalanine or tryptophan ends this CDR3, so it is likely a read error. The gene calls are TRBV5-4 and TRBJ2-7; 10 bases map to TRBD2. CDR1 is SGHNT and CDR2 is YYREEE in the germline V gene (reference sequence). CDR3 length: 15 residues. V lost 8 bases, J lost 5 bases, and 13 bases stayed unmatched. The CDR3 nucleotides are TGTGCCAGGAGCGCTCCGGGACTAGCGCTAGACGAGCAGTACTTA. Translated, it gives CARSAPGLALDEQYL.

Comments on this clonotype: Being one base from a much bigger clone, this may be a read error. The CDR3 DNA reads TGTGCCAGCCAACTAGTCAGGGGAAGCACAGATACGCAGTATTTT. It encodes CASQLVRGSTDTQYF. This chain connects TRBV6-2 or TRBV6-3 to TRBJ2-3; a possible D gene is TRBD1 (6 bases). Germline V gives CDR1 MNHEY, CDR2 SVGEGT. V was pared by 8 bases and J by 0 bases, with 15 bases between. The CDR3 contains 15 residues.

The chain couples TRBV4-3 to TRBJ2-1; 10 bases fit TRBD2. The CDR3 extends over 15 amino acids. Germline CDR1 is LGHNA and CDR2 is YSLEER. The J segment lost 8 bases and the V segment lost 8 bases, leaving 12 bases of the junction unmatched. CDR3 protein: CASCSSGRAGDEQFF. The CDR3 DNA reads TGCGCCAGCTGTTCGAGCGGGAGGGCTGGCGATGAGCAGTTCTTC.

Concerning this clonotype: A read error may explain this, as a much larger clone is one base away. The V and J genes are TRBV6-6 and TRBJ2-3; weak D call: TRBD1 (6 bases). V lost 6 bases to trimming and J lost 7 bases, with 14 bases between them. The length of the CDR3 is 13 residues. Germline V gives CDR1 MNHNY, CDR2 SVGAGI (reference sequence). This CDR3 is CASRGPGTYTQYF. The CDR3, as DNA: TGTGCCAGCAGGGGTCCAGGGACATATACGCAGTATTTT.

V is TRBV11-3 and J is TRBJ2-5; D is unclear. V lost 5 bases and J 5 bases, leaving 18 bases between the germline ends. CDR1 SGHNT and CDR2 YENEEA come from the germline V gene. CDR3 length: 15 residues. The CDR3 region is CASSPVGHVGETQYF. Written as DNA, the CDR3 is TGTGCCAGCAGCCCCGTGGGTCACGTAGGGGAGACCCAGTACTTC. Complete variable domain (other parts from reference TRBV11-3 and TRBJ2-5): EAGVVQSPRYKIIEKKQPVAFWCNPISGHNTLYWYLQNLGQGPELLIRYENEEAVDDSQLPKDRFSAERLKGVDSTLKIQPAELGDSAVYLCASSPVGHVGETQYFGPGTRLLVL.